The entry that follows covers one TCR beta chain sequence. It has no known antigen specificity. No much larger clone exists at a distance of one base, and base qualities are not known. The method behind the library was the immunoSEQ multiplex PCR assay. The clones in this table, taken by TCRdb from immuneACCESS, are in-frame only. Not every clone is retained; where verified, under half of the shortfall comes from an unresolved V gene, and the cause of the rest is unknown. The sample contains around 48,000 clones, 92% of them found a single time. The leading ten clones occupy approximately 0.72% of the sample. The source of the sample is a study of T cell changes during pregnancy in multiple sclerosis (dated by TCRdb to between 2018 and 2020). Regarding the study in general: The study looked at changes in the T cell repertoire across pregnancy in women with multiple sclerosis.

CDR3 length: 14 amino acids, cysteine to phenylalanine. The entry retains the CDR3 DNA only, 42 bases that are in frame from base 1. Via the germline V gene, CDR1 is SGHAT and CDR2 FQNNGV. V is pruned by 5 bases and J by 6 bases, leaving 6 bases of the junction without a gene match. The source is a female donor with multiple sclerosis, enrolled in a pregnancy study. This specimen was CD4+ T cells from peripheral blood mononuclear cells, taken in the third trimester of pregnancy. This sequence uses TRBV11-2 and TRBJ1-2; 10 bases in the junction line up with TRBD1. The CDR3 amino acid sequence is: CASSRDRGPHGYTF. The nucleotides read TGTGCCAGCAGCCGCGACAGGGGGCCACATGGCTACACCTTC.